Described below is a single T cell receptor beta chain sequence and its context. The sample comes from a study of blood T cell repertoires in COVID-19. This CDR3 is 15 amino acids long. Germline CDR1 and CDR2: MDHEN and SYDVKM. Trimming cost V 3 bases and J 7 bases; bases outside gene matches: 5. TCRdb's table, derived via immunoSEQ multiplex PCR, lists solely in-frame clones and lacks some. The sample lists 50,000 to 75,000 clones; 70% to 75% were seen once. The clonotype was recovered from a woman aged 50 to 65 with active or convalescent COVID-19. Sequenced: peripheral blood. The chain combines TRBV28 with TRBJ1-6, with 8 bases aligning to TRBD1. CDR3 protein: CASSFQDRANSPLHF. The CDR3 bases are TGTGCCAGCAGTTTTCAGGACAGGGCGAATTCACCCCTCCACTTT.